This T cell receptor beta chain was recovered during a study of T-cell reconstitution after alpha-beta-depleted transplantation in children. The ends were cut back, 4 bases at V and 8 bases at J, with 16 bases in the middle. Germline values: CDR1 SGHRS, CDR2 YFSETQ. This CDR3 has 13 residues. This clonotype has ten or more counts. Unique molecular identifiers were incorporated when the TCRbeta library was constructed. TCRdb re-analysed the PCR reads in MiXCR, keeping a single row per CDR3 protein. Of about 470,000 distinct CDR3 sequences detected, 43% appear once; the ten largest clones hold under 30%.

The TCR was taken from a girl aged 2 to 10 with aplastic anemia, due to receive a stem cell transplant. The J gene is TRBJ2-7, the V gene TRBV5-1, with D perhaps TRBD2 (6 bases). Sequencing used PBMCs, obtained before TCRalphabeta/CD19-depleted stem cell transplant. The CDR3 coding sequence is TGCGCCAGCAGCACAGGCGGGGCCGGTAAGCAGTACTTC. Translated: CASSTGGAGKQYF.